The 3 T cell receptor beta chains reported below all come from one sample, sequenced in a study of vaccination effects on CD4 cells after COVID-19. TCRdb's copy holds only in-frame clones and misses some; the assay was immunoSEQ multiplex PCR. The data show about 40,000 clones, around two thirds seen once. CD4+ T cells were isolated after 10 days of culture. The vaccine given was either BNT162b2 or mRNA-1273, in two doses. The antigens these receptors bind are not known. Sequenced material: CD4+ T cells from PBMCs cultured without peptide, taken after COVID-19 vaccination. Receptor source: a human donor who received a COVID-19 vaccine.

The CDR3 nucleotides read TGTGCCAGCAGCTTGGGACTTGCTCGCGAGCAGTACTTC. Protein product: CASSLGLAREQYF. The chain carries TRBV11-2 and TRBJ2-7, with a tentative D call TRBD2 (6 bases). V lost 3 bases to trimming and J lost 6 bases, with 12 bases between them. Germline CDR1 is SGHAT and CDR2 is FQNNGV. The CDR3 spans 13 residues.

The chain combines TRBV5-6 with TRBJ2-1; 9 bases line up with TRBD1. The CDR3 is made up of 15 amino acids. From germline, CDR1 is SGHDT and CDR2 YYEEEE. With V trimmed by 0 bases and J by 9 bases, 7 bases remained unmatched. The CDR3 here is CASSLGIRQGGEQFF. DNA of the CDR3: TGTGCCAGCAGCTTGGGAATTAGACAGGGGGGTGAGCAGTTCTTC.

The gene calls are TRBV13 and TRBJ2-1; D call uncertain. The CDR3 runs to 13 residues. Trimming removed 5 bases at V and 14 bases at J, with 19 bases between. CDR1 and CDR2 from the germline V gene are PRHDT and FYEKMQ (reference sequence). In DNA, the CDR3 is TGTGCCAGCAGCCCAATGATGACCCCCCGTAAGTTCTTC. This gives the protein CASSPMMTPRKFF.